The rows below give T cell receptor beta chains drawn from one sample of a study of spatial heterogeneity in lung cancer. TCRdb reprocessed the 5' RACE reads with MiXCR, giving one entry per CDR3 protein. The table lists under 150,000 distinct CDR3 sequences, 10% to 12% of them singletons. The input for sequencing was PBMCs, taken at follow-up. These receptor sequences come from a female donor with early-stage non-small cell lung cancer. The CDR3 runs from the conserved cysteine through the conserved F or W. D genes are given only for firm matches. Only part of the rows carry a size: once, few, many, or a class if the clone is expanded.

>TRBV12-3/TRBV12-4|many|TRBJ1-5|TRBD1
TGTGCCAGCACCGACAGGGGCCCAGGCAATCAGCCCCAGCATTTT
CASTDRGPGNQPQHF
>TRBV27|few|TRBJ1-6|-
TGTGCCAGCAGTGCTGGGGGAAGCAGGGGCCCACCCCTCCACTTT
CASSAGGSRGPPLHF
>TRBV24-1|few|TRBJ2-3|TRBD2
TGTGCCACCAGTGACAACGAGGGTAGCGGGAGACATACGCAGTATTTT
CATSDNEGSGRHTQYF
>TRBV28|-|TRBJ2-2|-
TGTGCCAGCTTGGGCGCGAACACCGGGGAGCTGTTTTTT
CASLGANTGELFF
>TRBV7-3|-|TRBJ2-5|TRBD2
TGTGCCAGCAGCTTACTAGCGGGAGCTAGCGAGACCCAGTACTTC
CASSLLAGASETQYF
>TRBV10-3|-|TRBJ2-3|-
TGTGCCATCAGCCGACAGCTCCCGGGCACAGATACGCAGTATTTT
CAISRQLPGTDTQYF
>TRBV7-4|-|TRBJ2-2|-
TGTGCCAGCAGCACAAGCCCCGGCGGGGAGCTGTTTTTT
CASSTSPGGELFF
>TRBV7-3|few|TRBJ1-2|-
TGTGCCAGCAGCAAGACAGGTTCCGGCGGCTACACCTTC
CASSKTGSGGYTF
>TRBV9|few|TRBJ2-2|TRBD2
TGTGCCAGCAGCGCAGGAAGGGGACTAGCGGGAGGAATGGACACCGGGGAGCTGTTTTTT
CASSAGRGLAGGMDTGELFF
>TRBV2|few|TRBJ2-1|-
TGTGCCAGCAGTGAACCTGGTGAGCAGTTCTTC
CASSEPGEQFF
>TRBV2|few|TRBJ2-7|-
TGTGCCAGCAGTGAGCATTCTCAATTTGGGGAGCAGTACTTC
CASSEHSQFGEQYF
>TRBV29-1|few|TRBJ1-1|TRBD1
TGCAGCGTTGAAGAGGGGACAGGGAAGGCCCTGAACACTGAAGCTTTCTTT
CSVEEGTGKALNTEAFF
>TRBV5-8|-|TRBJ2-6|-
TGTGCCAGCAGCTTCTCCTGGTCTGGGGCCAACGTCCTGACTTTC
CASSFSWSGANVLTF
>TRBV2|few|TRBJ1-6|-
TGTGCCTGCAAAACTCTTTATAATTCACCCCTCCACTTT
CACKTLYNSPLHF
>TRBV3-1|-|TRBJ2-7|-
TGTGCCAGCAGCCAACCAGGTTTCGTCTACGAGCAGTACTTC
CASSQPGFVYEQYF
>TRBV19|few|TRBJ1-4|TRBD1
TGTGCCAGTAGTCAAACTGACAGGGAAGGAAGTGAAAAACTGTTTTTT
CASSQTDREGSEKLFF
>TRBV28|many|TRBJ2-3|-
TGTGCCAGCAGCCTACAGAGAGATACGCAGTATTTT
CASSLQRDTQYF
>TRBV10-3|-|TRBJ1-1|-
TGTGCCATCACTCCAGGGATACGCACTGAAGCTTTCTTT
CAITPGIRTEAFF
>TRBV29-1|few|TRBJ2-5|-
TGCAGCGTTGAAAACCACCAAGAGACCCAGTACTTC
CSVENHQETQYF
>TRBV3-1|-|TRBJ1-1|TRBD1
TGTGCCAGCAGCCAAGGAGGGACAGGGGGTGTTGGAGCTTTCTTT
CASSQGGTGGVGAFF
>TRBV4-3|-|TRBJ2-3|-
TGCGCCAGCAGCCAGCGGGAAAGCACAGATACGCAGTATTTT
CASSQRESTDTQYF